Given below is one T cell receptor beta chain in context. This sample is drawn from a study of cytomegalovirus exposure and HLA in healthy donors. This CDR3 contains 15 residues. V lost 6 bases and J lost 4, with 18 bases in between. CDR1 and CDR2 (germline): MDHEN, SYDVKM. The PCR contained 60 Vbeta and 13 Jbeta primers. TCRdb's copy holds only in-frame clones and misses some; the assay was immunoSEQ multiplex PCR. The sample has 150,000 to 200,000 clones; over 80% are singletons. What was sequenced was PBMCs. This chain links TRBV28 with TRBJ1-1, with a tentative D call TRBD1 (6 bases). The sequence was collected from a girl between 5 and 17 years old in good health and CMV-seropositive. CDR3 residues: CASSQLTQGRTEAFF. CDR3 nucleotides: TGTGCCAGCAGCCAACTGACACAGGGTCGCACTGAAGCTTTCTTT.